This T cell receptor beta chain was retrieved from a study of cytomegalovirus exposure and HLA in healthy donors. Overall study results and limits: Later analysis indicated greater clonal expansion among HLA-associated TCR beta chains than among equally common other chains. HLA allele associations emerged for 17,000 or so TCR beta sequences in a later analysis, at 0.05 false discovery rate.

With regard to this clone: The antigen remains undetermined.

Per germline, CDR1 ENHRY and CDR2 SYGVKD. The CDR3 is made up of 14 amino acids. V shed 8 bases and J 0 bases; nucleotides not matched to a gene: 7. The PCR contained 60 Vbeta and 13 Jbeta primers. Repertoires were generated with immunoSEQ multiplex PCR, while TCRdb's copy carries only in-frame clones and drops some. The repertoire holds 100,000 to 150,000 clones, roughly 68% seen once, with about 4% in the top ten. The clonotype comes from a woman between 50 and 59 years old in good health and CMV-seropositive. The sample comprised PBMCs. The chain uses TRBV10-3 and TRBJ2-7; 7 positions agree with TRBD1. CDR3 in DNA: TGTGCCATCCGAGGGGACAGCCGCTCCTACGAGCAGTACTTC. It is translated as CAIRGDSRSYEQYF.